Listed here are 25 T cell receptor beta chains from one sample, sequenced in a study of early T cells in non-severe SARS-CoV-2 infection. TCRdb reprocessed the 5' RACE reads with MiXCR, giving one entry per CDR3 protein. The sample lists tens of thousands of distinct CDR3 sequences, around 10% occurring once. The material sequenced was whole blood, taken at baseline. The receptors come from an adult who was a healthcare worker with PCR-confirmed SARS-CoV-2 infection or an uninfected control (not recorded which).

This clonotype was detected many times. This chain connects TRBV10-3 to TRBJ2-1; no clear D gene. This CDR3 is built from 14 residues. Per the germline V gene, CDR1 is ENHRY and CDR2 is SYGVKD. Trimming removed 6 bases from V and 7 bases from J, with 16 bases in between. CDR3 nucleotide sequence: TGTGCCATCAGGAACTCCGCTGGAGTGAATGAGCAGTTCTTC. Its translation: CAIRNSAGVNEQFF.

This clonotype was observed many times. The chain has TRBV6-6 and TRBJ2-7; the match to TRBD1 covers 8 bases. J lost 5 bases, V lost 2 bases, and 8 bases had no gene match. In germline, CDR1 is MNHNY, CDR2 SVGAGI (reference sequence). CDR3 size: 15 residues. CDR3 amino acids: CASSYDRGLLNEQYF. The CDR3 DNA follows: TGTGCCAGCAGTTACGACAGGGGCCTCCTGAACGAGCAGTACTTC.

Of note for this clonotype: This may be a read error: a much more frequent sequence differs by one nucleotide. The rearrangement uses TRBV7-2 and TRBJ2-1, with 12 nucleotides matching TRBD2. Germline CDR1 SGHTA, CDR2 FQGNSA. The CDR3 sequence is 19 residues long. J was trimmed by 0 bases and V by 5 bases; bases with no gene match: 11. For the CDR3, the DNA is TGTGCCAGCAGCACTCAGAAAAAGACTAGCGGGAGCTCCTACAATGAGCAGTTCTTC. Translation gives CASSTQKKTSGSSYNEQFF.

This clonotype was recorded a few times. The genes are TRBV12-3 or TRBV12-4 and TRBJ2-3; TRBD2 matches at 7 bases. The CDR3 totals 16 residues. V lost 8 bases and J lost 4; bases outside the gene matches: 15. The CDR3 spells CASYRSGGGPPDTQYF. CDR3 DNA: TGTGCCAGCTACCGGAGTGGGGGAGGGCCCCCAGATACGCAGTATTTT.

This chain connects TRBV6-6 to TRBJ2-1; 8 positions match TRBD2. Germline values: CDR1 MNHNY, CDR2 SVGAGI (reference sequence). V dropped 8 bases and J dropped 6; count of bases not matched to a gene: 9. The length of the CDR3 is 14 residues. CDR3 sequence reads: CASEGTRGSNEQFF. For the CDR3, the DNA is TGTGCCAGCGAAGGGACTAGAGGTAGCAATGAGCAGTTCTTC.

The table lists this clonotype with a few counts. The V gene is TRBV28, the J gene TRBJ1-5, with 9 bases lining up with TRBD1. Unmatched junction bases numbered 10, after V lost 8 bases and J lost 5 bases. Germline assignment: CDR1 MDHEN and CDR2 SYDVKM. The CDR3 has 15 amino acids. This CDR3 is CASRSGDRVHQPQHF. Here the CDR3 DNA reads TGTGCCAGCCGGTCGGGGGACAGGGTGCATCAGCCCCAGCATTTT. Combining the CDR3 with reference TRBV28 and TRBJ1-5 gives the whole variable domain DVKVTQSSRYLVKRTGEKVFLECVQDMDHENMFWYRQDPGLGLRLIYFSYDVKMKEKGDIPEGYSVSREKKERFSLILESASTNQTSMYLCASRSGDRVHQPQHFGDGTRLSIL.

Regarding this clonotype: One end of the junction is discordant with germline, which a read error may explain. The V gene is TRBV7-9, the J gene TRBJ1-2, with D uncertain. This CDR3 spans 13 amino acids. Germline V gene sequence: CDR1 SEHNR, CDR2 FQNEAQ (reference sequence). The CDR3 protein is CVSSLHQVDGYTF. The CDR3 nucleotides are TGTGTCAGCAGCCTACACCAGGTCGATGGCTACACCTTC.

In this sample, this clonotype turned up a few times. The CDR3 bases are TGTGCCAGCAGCAAAGCAAATGAGCAGTTCTTC. Translation: CASSKANEQFF. J is TRBJ2-1 and V is TRBV7-6; D remains unclear. Germline V gene sequence: CDR1 SGHVS, CDR2 FNYEAQ. This CDR3 comprises 11 residues. Between the trimmed V and J ends, which lost 5 bases and 7 bases, there was a span of 6 bases.

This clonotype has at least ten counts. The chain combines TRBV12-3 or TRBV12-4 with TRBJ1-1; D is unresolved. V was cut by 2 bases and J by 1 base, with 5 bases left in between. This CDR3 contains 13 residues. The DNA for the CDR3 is TGTGCCAGCAGTTTATCCAGGAACACTGAAGCTTTCTTT. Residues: CASSLSRNTEAFF.

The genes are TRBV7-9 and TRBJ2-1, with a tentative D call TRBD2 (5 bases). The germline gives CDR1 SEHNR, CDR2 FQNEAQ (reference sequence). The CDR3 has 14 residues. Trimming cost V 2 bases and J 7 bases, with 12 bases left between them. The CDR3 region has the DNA TGTGCCAGCAGCTTAAAGGGTAGCGATAATGAGCAGTTCTTC. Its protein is CASSLKGSDNEQFF.

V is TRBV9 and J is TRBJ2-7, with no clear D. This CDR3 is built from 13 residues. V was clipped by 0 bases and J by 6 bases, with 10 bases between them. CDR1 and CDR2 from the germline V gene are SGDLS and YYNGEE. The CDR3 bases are TGTGCCAGCAGCGTAGACGTTCGTAGCGAGCAGTACTTC. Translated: CASSVDVRSEQYF. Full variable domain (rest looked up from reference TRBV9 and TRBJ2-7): DSGVTQTPKHLITATGQRVTLRCSPRSGDLSVYWYQQSLDQGLQFLIQYYNGEERAKGNILERFSAQQFPDLHSELNLSSLELGDSALYFCASSVDVRSEQYFGPGTRLTVT.

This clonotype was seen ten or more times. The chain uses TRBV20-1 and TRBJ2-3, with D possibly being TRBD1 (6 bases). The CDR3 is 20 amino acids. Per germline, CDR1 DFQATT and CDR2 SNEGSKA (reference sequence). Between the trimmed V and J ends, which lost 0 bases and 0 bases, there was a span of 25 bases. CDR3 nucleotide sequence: TGCAGTGCTAGAGACCCAAGAGGGACACCGCCCGCCGGTAGCACAGATACGCAGTATTTT. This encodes CSARDPRGTPPAGSTDTQYF.

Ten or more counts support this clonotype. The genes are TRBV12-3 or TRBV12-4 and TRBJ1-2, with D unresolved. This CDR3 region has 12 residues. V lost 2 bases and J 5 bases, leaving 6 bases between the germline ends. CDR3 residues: CASSLYPYGYTF. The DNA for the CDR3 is TGTGCCAGCAGTTTATACCCTTATGGCTACACCTTC.

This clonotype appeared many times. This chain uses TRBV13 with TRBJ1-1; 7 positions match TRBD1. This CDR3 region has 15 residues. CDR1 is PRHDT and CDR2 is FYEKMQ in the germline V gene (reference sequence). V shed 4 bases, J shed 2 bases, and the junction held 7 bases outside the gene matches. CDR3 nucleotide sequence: TGTGCCAGCAGCTCCTTGGGACAGCCCAACACTGAAGCTTTCTTT. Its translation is CASSSLGQPNTEAFF.

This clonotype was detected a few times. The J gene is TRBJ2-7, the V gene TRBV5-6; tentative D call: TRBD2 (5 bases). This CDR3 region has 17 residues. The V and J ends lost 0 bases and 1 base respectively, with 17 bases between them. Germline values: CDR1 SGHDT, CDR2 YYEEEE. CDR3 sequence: CASSLAMGSVKSYEQYF. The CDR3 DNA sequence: TGTGCCAGCAGCTTGGCCATGGGTAGCGTGAAGTCCTACGAGCAGTACTTC.

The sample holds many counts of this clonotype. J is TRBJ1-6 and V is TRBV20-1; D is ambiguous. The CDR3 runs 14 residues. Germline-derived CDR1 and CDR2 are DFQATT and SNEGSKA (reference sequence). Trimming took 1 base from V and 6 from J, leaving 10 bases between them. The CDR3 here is CSARGRITNSPLHF. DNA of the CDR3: TGCAGTGCTAGAGGACGGATCACTAATTCACCCCTCCACTTT.

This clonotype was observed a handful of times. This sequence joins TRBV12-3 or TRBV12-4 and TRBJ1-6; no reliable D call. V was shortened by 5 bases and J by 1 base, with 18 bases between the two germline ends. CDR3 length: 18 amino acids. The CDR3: CASSQNSIPSSYNSPLHF. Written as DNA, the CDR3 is TGTGCCAGCAGTCAGAACAGCATCCCAAGTTCCTATAATTCACCCCTCCACTTT.

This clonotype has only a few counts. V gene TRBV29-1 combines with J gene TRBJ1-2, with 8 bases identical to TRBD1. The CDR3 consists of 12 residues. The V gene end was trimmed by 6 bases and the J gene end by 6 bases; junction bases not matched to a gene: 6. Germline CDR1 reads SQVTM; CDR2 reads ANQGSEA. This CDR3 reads CSVGTGENGYTF. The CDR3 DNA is TGCAGCGTGGGGACAGGCGAGAATGGCTACACCTTC.

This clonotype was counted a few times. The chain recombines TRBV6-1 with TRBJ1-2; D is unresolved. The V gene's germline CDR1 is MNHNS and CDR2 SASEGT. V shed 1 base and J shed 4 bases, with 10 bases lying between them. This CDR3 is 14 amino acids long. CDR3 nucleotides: TGTGCCAGCAGTGAAGGGGAGGGATCCTATGGCTACACCTTC. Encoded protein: CASSEGEGSYGYTF.

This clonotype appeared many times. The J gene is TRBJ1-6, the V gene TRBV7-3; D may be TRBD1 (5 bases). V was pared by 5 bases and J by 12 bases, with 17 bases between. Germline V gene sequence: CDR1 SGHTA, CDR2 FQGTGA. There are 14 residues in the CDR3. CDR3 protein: CASSPQDNRGPLHF. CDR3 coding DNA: TGTGCCAGCAGCCCCCAGGACAACCGAGGACCCCTCCACTTT.

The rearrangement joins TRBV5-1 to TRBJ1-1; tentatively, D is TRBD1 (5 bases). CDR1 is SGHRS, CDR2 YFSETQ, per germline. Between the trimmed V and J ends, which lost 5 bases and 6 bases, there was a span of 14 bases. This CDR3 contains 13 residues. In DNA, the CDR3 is TGCGCCAGCAGTGAGGGGACGGGTTCTGAAGCTTTCTTT. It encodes CASSEGTGSEAFF.

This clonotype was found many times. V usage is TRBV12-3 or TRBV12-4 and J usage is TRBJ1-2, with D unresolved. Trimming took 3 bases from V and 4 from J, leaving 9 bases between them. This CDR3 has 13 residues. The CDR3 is CASSFVGSYGYTF. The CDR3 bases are TGTGCCAGCAGTTTTGTCGGCAGCTATGGCTACACCTTC.

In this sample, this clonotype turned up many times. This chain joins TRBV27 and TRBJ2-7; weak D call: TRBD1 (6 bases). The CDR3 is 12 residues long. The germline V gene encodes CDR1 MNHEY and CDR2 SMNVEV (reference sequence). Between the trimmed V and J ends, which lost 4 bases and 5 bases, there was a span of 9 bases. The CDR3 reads CASSSGAHEQYF. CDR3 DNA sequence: TGTGCCAGCAGTTCAGGGGCCCACGAGCAGTACTTC.

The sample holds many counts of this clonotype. Here the CDR3 reads CASSPDGNTEAFF. Here the CDR3 DNA reads TGTGCCAGCAGCCCCGACGGGAACACTGAAGCTTTCTTT. This rearrangement joins TRBV7-2 to TRBJ1-1, with D hard to call. Germline V gene data show CDR1 as SGHTA and CDR2 as FQGNSA. V lost 5 bases and J 1 base, leaving 8 bases between the germline ends. There are 13 residues in the CDR3. The full variable domain, rest sourced from reference TRBV7-2 and TRBJ1-1, is GAGVSQSPSNKVTEKGKDVELRCDPISGHTALYWYRQSLGQGLEFLIYFQGNSAPDKSGLPSDRFSAERTGGSVSTLTIQRTQQEDSAVYLCASSPDGNTEAFFGQGTRLTVV.

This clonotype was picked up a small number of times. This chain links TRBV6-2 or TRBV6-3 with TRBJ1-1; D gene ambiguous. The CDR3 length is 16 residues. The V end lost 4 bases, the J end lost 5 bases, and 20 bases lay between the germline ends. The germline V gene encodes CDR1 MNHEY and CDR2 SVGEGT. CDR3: CASSFPPPGTRTEAFF. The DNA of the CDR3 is TGTGCCAGCAGTTTCCCGCCGCCGGGAACGAGGACTGAAGCTTTCTTT.